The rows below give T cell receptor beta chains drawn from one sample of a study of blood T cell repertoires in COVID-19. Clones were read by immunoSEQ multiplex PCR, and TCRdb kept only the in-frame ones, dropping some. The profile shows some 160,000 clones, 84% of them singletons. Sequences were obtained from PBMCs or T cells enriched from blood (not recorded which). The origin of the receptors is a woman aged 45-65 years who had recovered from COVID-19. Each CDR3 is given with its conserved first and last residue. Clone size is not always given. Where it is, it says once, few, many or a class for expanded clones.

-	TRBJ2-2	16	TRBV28	CASSPSGRAYTGELFF
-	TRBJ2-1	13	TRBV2	CASTAERYNEQFF
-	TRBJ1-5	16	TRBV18	CASSPRGQGAGQPQHF
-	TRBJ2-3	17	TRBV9	CASSAYEAGASTDTQYF
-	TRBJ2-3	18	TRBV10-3	CAISESRLRTPSTDTQYF
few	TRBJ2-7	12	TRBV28	CASSLLPSGQYF
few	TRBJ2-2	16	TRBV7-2	CASSPRDYQNTGELFF
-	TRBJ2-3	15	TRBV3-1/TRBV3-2	CASSQVGQGKDTQYF
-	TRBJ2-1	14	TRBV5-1	CASGDPQGSNEQFF
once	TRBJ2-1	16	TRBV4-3	CASSQGGTGGYNEQFF
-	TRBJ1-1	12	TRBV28	CASRGGYTEAFF
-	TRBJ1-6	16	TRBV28	CASSSLGSSYNSPLHF
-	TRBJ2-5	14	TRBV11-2	CASSLSTGGGTQYF
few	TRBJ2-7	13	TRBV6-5	CASRGTGSGEQYF
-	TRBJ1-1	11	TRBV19	CASQVVAEAFF
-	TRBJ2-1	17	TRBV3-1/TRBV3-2	CASSQDETSGAYNEQFF
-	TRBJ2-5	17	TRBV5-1	CASSLGTSGGAQETQYF
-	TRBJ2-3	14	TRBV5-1	CASSLIQGEATQYF
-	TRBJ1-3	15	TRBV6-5	CASSLQGAAGNTIYF
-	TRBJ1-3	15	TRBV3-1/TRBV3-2	CASSQGSGVGNTIYF
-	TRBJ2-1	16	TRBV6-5	CASSWISGTAYNEQFF
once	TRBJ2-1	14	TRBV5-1	CASSRQTDYNEQFF
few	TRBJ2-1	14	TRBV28	CASSLTGGKNEQFF
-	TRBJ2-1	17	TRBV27	CASSLLTSGRPPHEQFF
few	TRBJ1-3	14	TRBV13	CASSLAGQRNTIYF
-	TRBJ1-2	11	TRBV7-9	CASSSTYGYTF
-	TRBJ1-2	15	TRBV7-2	CASSPGTGTLYGYTF
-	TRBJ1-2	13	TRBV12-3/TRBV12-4	CASSLGQYYGYTF
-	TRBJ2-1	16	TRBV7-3	CASSLQARGGASEQFF
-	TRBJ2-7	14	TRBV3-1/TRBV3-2	CASSLLAGGDEQYF
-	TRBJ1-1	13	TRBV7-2	CASSLEQNTEAFF
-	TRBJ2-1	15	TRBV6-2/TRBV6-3	CASSYSGGGSNEQFF
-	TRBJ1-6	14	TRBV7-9	CASSLGQVNSPLHF
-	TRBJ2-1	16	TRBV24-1	CATSDLGTGSHNEQFF
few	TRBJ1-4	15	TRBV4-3	CASSPRQATNEKLFF
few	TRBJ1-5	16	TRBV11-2	CASSLASGSSNQPQHF
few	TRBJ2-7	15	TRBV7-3	CASSLQGGPTYEQYF
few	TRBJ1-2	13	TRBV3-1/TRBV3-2	CASSPGTGEGYTF
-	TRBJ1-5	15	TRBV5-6	CASSSGQNLNQPQHF
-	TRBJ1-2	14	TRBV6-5	CASSYWDTNYGYTF
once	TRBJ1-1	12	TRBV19	CASKIRETEAFF
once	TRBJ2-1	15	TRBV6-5	CASSRLAGDYNEQFF
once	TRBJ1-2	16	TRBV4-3	CASSQDLAPANYGYTF
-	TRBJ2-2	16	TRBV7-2	CASSRTGTLNTGELFF
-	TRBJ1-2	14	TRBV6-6	CASRPGQGNYGYTF
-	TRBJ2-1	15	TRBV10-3	CAISRLAGDYNEQFF
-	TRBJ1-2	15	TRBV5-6	CASSFRQVQANGYTF
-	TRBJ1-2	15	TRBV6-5	CASSYGTGSFYGYTF
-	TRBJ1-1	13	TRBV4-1	CASSPLPGVTAFF
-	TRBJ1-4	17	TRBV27	CASSSYTKTALNEKLFF
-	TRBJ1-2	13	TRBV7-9	CASSLGSGFGYTF
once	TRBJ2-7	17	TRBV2	CASSEGGNLGFPYEQYF
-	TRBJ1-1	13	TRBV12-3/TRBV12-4	CASRRRVNTEAFF